This T cell receptor beta chain was captured by sequencing in a study of OX40 agonist ivuxolimab in advanced cancers. Study observations and caveats: Both blood CD4+ and CD8+ T cells showed clonal growth by week 6 at 0.1 to 3.0 mg/kg. Relative to CD4+ cells, CD8+ T cells on average had more expanded clones.

The CDR3 loop spans 10 amino acids. The germline V gene encodes CDR1 GTSNPN and CDR2 SVGIG (reference sequence). Repertoires were generated with immunoSEQ multiplex PCR, while TCRdb's copy carries only in-frame clones and drops some. The sample consists of approximately 84,000 clones, around 85% of them appearing once. As concerns this clone: No antigen is known for it. A read error may produce the germline difference seen at one junction end.

The sequences come from CD4+ or CD8+ T cells sorted from blood, collected in a trial of the OX40 agonist ivuxolimab. The sequence was obtained from an adult with an advanced solid tumor such as melanoma, head and neck, liver or kidney cancer. V usage is TRBV30 and J usage is TRBJ1-1, with D tentatively TRBD1 (5 bases). Here the CDR3 reads CREGNTEAFF. The CDR3 bases are TGCAGGGAGGGTAACACTGAAGCTTTCTTT.